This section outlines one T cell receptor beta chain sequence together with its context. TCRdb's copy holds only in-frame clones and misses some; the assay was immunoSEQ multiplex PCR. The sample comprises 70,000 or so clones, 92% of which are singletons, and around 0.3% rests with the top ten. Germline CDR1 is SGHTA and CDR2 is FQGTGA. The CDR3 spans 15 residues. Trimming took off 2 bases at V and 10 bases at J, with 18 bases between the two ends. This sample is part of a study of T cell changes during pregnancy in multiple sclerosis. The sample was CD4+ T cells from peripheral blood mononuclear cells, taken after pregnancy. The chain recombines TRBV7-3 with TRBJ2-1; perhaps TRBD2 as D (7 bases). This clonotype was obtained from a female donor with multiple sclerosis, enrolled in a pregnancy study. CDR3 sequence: CASSLSGGPFLEQFF. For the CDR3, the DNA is TGTGCCAGCAGCTTATCCGGGGGGCCCTTTCTAGAGCAGTTCTTC.